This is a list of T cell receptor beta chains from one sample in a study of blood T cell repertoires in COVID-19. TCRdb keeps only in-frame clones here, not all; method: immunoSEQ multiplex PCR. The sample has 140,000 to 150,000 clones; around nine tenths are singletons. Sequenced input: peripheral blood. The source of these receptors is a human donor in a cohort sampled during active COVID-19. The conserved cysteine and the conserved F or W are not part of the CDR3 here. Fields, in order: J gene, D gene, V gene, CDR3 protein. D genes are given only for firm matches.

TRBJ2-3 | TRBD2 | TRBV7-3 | ASSPAGGTDTQY
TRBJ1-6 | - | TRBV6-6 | ADAQGPDSPLH
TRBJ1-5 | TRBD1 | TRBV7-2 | ASSWTGAEGNQPQH
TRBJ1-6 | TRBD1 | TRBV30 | AWRDRGNSPLH
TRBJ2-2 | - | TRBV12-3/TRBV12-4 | ASSPTRAGELF
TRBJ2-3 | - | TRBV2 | ASSPGVLPTDTQY
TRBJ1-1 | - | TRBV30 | AWSSTVNTEAF
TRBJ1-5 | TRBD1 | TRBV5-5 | ASSLMTGAPNQPQH
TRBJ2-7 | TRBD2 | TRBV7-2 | ASSSISGTIPSEQY
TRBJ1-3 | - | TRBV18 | ASSPFGVSGNTIY
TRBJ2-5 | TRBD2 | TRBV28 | ASSLWASGRKETQY
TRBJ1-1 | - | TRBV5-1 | ASSLEGQGGTEAF
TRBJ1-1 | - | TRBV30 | AWIYRVNTEAF
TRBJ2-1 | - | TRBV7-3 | ASSLRAPNEQF
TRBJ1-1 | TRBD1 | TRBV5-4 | ASSRRTGGLMTEAF
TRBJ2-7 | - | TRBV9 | ASSAGDSREQY
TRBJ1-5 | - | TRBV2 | ASSLNQPQH
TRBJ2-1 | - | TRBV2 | ASAGLRAGEQF
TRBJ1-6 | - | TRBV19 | ASSPRTANYNSPLH
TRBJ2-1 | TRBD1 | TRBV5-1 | ASSHGQGKNNEQF
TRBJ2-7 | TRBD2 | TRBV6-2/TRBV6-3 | ASSILAGRFYEQY
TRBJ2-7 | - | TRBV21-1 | ASSKATLFPPGFAPHYEQY
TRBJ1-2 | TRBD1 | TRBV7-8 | ASSSGQGMGGYT
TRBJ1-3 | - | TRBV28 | ASSFGGNTIY
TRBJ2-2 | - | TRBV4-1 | ASSQRGHFWELF
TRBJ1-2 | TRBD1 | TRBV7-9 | ASSSTTGTGGEYGYT
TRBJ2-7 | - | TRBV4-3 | ASSRIRDSSYEQY
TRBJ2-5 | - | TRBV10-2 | ATLGRGYQETQY
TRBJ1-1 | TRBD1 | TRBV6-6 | ASSYQGQEAF
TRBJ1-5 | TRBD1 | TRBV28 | ASSFRQGGQPQH
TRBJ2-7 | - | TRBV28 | ASKGGYEQY
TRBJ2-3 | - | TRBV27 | ASSPDLYTDTQY
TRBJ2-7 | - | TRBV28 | ASSHRRSGLWEQY
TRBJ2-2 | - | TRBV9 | ASSEGQLNTGELF
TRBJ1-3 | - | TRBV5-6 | ASSPGYSGNTIY
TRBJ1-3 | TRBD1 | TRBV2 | ASSAQGAGNTIY
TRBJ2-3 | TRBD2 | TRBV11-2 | ASSYLGTSLDTQY
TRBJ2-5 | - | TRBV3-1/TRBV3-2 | ASSQMASQETQY
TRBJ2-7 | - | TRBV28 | ASSLGGRFYEQY
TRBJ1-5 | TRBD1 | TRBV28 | ASSYPIDRVSNQPQH
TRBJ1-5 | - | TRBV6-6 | ASSYSGLANQPQH
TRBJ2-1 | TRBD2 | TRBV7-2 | ASSLEGLAGGTYNEQF
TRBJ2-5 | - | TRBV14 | ASSRTLGGRGLQETQY
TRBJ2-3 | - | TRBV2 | ASSVEAPDTQY
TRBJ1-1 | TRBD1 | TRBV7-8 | ASSLAGQGEAF
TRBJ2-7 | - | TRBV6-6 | ASTSLYEQY
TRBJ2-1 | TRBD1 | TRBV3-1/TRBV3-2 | ASSQEPGQGSHEQF
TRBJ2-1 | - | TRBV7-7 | ASSLAGQVNEQF
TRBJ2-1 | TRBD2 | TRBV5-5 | ASSLSVGGANNEQF
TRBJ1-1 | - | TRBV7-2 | ASSLEPPGRGNTEAF
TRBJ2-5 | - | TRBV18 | ASSQGLQETQY
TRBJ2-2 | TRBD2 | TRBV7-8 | ASSRLAGANTGELF
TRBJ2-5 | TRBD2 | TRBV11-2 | ASSRRTSGRVETQY
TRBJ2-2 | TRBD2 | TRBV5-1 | ASSQGLAGAPGELF
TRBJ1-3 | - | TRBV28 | ASTFGGDLSGNTIY
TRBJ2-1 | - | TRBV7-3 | ASSLTGSSYNEQF
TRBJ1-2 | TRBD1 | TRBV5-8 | ASSLDRGTGRGYT